These T cell receptor beta chains were read from a single sample in a study of T cells in Graves' hyperthyroidism and ophthalmopathy. TCRdb recomputed calls from the multiplex PCR reads with MiXCR, one row per CDR3 protein. Of about 550,000 distinct CDR3 sequences in the sample, 20% were seen once. Sequencing was done on a sample of blood. The receptors here all came from a man in his late teens or twenties with Graves' hyperthyroidism. CDR3s include the opening cysteine and the closing phenylalanine or tryptophan. The D gene is left open where the match is weak. A clone size is listed for some rows: how often the clone was seen (once, few, many), or a class if it is expanded.

>TRBD1|NA|TRBV12-3/TRBV12-4|TRBJ1-3
TGTGCCAGCACCACCCGAACAGGGGCTGGAAACACCATATATTTT
CASTTRTGAGNTIYF
>TRBD1|many|TRBV28|TRBJ1-1
TGTGCCAGCAGTTCGCCGGGGACAGTAACTTGGAACACTGAAGCTTTCTTT
CASSSPGTVTWNTEAFF
>TRBD1|many|TRBV10-3|TRBJ1-2
TGTGCCATCAGCCGGGACAGGGAAGTTGGGGGCTACACCTTC
CAISRDREVGGYTF
>NA|NA|TRBV6-2/TRBV6-3|TRBJ2-5
TGTGCCAGCAGTTATTATCGGCCCCAAGAGACACAGTACTTC
CASSYYRPQETQYF
>NA|many|TRBV6-2/TRBV6-3|TRBJ2-2
TGTGCCAGCAGTTACATGGGCGGGGAGCTGTTTTTT
CASSYMGGELFF
>TRBD1|NA|TRBV24-1|TRBJ2-5
TGTGCCACCAGTGACCTCGGACAGGGGGCGGGGGAGACCCAGTACTTC
CATSDLGQGAGETQYF
>NA|NA|TRBV11-3|TRBJ1-2
TGTGCCAGCAGCCAACGAACAGGGTTTGGCTACACCTTC
CASSQRTGFGYTF
>NA|many|TRBV20-1|TRBJ1-5
TGCAGTGCTTCTAGTCAGTATGGGCAGCCCCAGCATTTT
CSASSQYGQPQHF
>NA|few|TRBV5-4|TRBJ2-2
TGTGCCAGCAGCTTATCTAGCGGAGGGGGTTCCACCGGGGAGCTGTTTTTT
CASSLSSGGGSTGELFF
>NA|NA|TRBV12-3/TRBV12-4|TRBJ1-5
TGTGCCAGCAGCTCGCGTGGGGATGGCAATCAGCCCCAGCATTTT
CASSSRGDGNQPQHF
>TRBD2|many|TRBV9|TRBJ2-5
TGTGCCAGCAGCTCCGGACGGGGGGAAGAGACCCAGTACTTC
CASSSGRGEETQYF
>NA|NA|TRBV29-1|TRBJ2-7
TGCAGCGGCCGGGACTGGGGGTACGAGCAGTACTTC
CSGRDWGYEQYF
>NA|many|TRBV5-1|TRBJ2-2
TGCGCCAGCAGCTTGAATAGTAACACCGGGGAGCTGTTTTTT
CASSLNSNTGELFF
>NA|many|TRBV7-2|TRBJ1-5
TGTGCCAGCAGCTTACTCGGGCTCAATCAGCCCCAGCATTTT
CASSLLGLNQPQHF
>NA|few|TRBV20-1|TRBJ2-7
TGCAGTGCGAACAGGGAGGAGCAGTACTTC
CSANREEQYF
>NA|many|TRBV29-1|TRBJ1-2
TGCAGCGTTCGTCAGGACTATGGCTACACCTTC
CSVRQDYGYTF
>NA|NA|TRBV29-1|TRBJ2-7
TGCAGCGTGGCCCTAGGGAGGAACGAGCAGTACTTC
CSVALGRNEQYF
>NA|few|TRBV28|TRBJ2-2
TGTGCCAGCACTCGGGGGTGGAACACCGGGGAGCTGTTTTTT
CASTRGWNTGELFF
>NA|many|TRBV2|TRBJ1-2
TGTGCCAGAGAGACAGGCTTTAACTATGGCTACACCTTC
CARETGFNYGYTF
>NA|NA|TRBV5-8|TRBJ1-1
TGTGCCAGCAGCCCTATGACCGCGAACACTGAAGCTTTCTTT
CASSPMTANTEAFF
>NA|many|TRBV11-1|TRBJ2-7
TGTGCCAGCAGCTTAGTGGCTAGCCTGAGTCTCCCCTACGAGCAGTACTTC
CASSLVASLSLPYEQYF
>NA|many|TRBV19|TRBJ1-1
TGTGCCAGTAGTATCCACCAGGAACCTGAAGCTTTCTTT
CASSIHQEPEAFF
>NA|few|TRBV3-1|TRBJ2-7
TGTGCCAGCACCCGGAGGGGGTCCTACGAGCAGTACTTC
CASTRRGSYEQYF
>NA|many|TRBV6-6|TRBJ1-5
TGTGCCAGCAGTTACGGGACGAATCAGCCCCAGCATTTT
CASSYGTNQPQHF
>NA|NA|TRBV5-1|TRBJ2-5
TGCGCCGGAAAACGGACGGTGACGGAGGAGACCCAGTACTTC
CAGKRTVTEETQYF
>NA|many|TRBV6-1|TRBJ2-5
TGTGCCAGTTCGCTCTTGGCGGGGAGAGAGACCCAGTACTTC
CASSLLAGRETQYF
>NA|many|TRBV6-1|TRBJ1-1
TGTGCCAGCAGTCCCGGACACTGGAACACTGAAGCTTTCTTT
CASSPGHWNTEAFF
>NA|many|TRBV6-2/TRBV6-3|TRBJ1-2
TGTGCCAGCAGGACTTCAGGGTATGGCTACACCTTC
CASRTSGYGYTF
>NA|many|TRBV24-1|TRBJ2-7
TGTGCCACCGGCGAGGGCCACGAGCAGTACTTC
CATGEGHEQYF
>NA|few|TRBV12-3/TRBV12-4|TRBJ1-1
TGTGCCAGCAGTCACATACGGGTTGAAGCTTTCTTT
CASSHIRVEAFF
>TRBD1|few|TRBV4-1|TRBJ2-5
TGCGCCAGCGGTCGGGACAGGGTCAAAGAAGAGACCCAGTACTTC
CASGRDRVKEETQYF
>NA|NA|TRBV24-1|TRBJ1-2
TGTGCCACCAGTGATTTGCGGTCAGGGGTGAATGGCTACACCTTC
CATSDLRSGVNGYTF
>NA|many|TRBV28|TRBJ1-5
TGTGCCAGCAGTTTATTTCCCTCCGATCAGCCCCAGCATTTT
CASSLFPSDQPQHF
>NA|few|TRBV18|TRBJ1-1
TGTGCCAGCTCACTGAGTATTCAGACGGCCGAAGCTTTCTTT
CASSLSIQTAEAFF
>NA|many|TRBV4-1|TRBJ2-7
TGCGCCAGCAGCCAAACCGGGACCACCTACGAGCAGTACTTC
CASSQTGTTYEQYF